These T cell receptor beta chains were read from a single sample in a study of T cell changes during pregnancy in multiple sclerosis. Here immunoSEQ multiplex PCR was the method, and the copy in TCRdb shows in-frame clones only, minus some. The data show nearly 110,000 clones, under 95% seen once. The starting material was peripheral blood, obtained before pregnancy. These receptors originate from a female donor with multiple sclerosis, enrolled in a pregnancy study. The CDR3 runs from the conserved cysteine through the conserved F or W. Fields, in order: clone size, D gene, CDR3 length, V gene, J gene, CDR3 DNA, CDR3 protein. A D gene is named only where the DNA matches it firmly. Rows give clone size only sometimes, using once, few, many, or a class for an expanded clone.

>-|-|14|TRBV9|TRBJ2-7
TGTGCCAGCAGCGTCACAGGGGGGGCCTACGAGCAGTACTTC
CASSVTGGAYEQYF
>-|-|10|TRBV19|TRBJ2-2
TGTGCCACGCGTGCCGGGGAGCTGTTTTTT
CATRAGELFF
>few|-|11|TRBV20-1|TRBJ1-1
TGCAGTGCTTTTAAGAACACTGAAGCTTTCTTT
CSAFKNTEAFF
>-|TRBD1|17|TRBV19|TRBJ1-2
TGTGCCAGTAGGAAACTCGGACAGGCGGTTTCGAACTATGGCTACACCTTC
CASRKLGQAVSNYGYTF
>-|TRBD2|16|TRBV28|TRBJ2-3
TGTGCCAGCAGTCTTTTTAGCGGGAAGGTTCGAGATACGCAGTATTTT
CASSLFSGKVRDTQYF
>-|-|17|TRBV4-1|TRBJ1-4
TGCGCCAGCAGCCCCGTTGGCAGGGGTTTTGCTAATGAAAAACTGTTTTTT
CASSPVGRGFANEKLFF
>-|-|15|TRBV7-9|TRBJ2-3
TGTGCCAGCAGCTCCGGGAATGTTCGTCCAGATACGCAGTATTTT
CASSSGNVRPDTQYF
>-|-|15|TRBV9|TRBJ1-1
TGTGCCAGCAGCGGAGGGGGAGCAGGGGCGACTGAAGCTTTCTTT
CASSGGGAGATEAFF
>-|TRBD1|13|TRBV28|TRBJ1-5
TGTGCCAGCAGTGGACAGGGAAATCAGCCCCAGCATTTT
CASSGQGNQPQHF
>-|-|13|TRBV27|TRBJ1-2
TGTGCCAGCAGACCGGAGGGGAGCTATGGCTACACCTTC
CASRPEGSYGYTF
>-|-|9|TRBV20-1|TRBJ2-5
TGCAGTGCCGGGGGGCCCCAGTACTTC
CSAGGPQYF
>-|-|11|TRBV6-5|TRBJ2-1
TGTGCCAGCAGTCAGGGCAATGAGCAGTTCTTC
CASSQGNEQFF
>-|-|15|TRBV6-6|TRBJ2-2
TGTGCCAGCAGTTACTGGGCAGGGGACGGCGGGGAGCTGTTTTTT
CASSYWAGDGGELFF
>-|TRBD1|16|TRBV5-5|TRBJ2-1
TGTGCCAGCAGCCCCGGGACAGGGCAGTACTACAATGAGCAGTTCTTC
CASSPGTGQYYNEQFF
>-|-|15|TRBV9|TRBJ2-2
TGTGCCAGCAGCGTAGCTAACCCGAACACCGGGGAGCTGTTTTTT
CASSVANPNTGELFF
>-|-|14|TRBV25-1|TRBJ1-2
TGTGCCAGCAGTGAGGCGGGGGGAGTACGAGGCTACACCTTC
CASSEAGGVRGYTF
>-|-|15|TRBV4-3|TRBJ1-1
TGCGCCAGCAGCCAAGTCTTGGACACGAACACTGAAGCTTTCTTT
CASSQVLDTNTEAFF
>-|-|12|TRBV15|TRBJ1-2
TGTGCCACCAGCAGGTCTACCTATGGCTACACCTTC
CATSRSTYGYTF
>-|TRBD1|14|TRBV2|TRBJ2-7
TGTGCCAGCAGCGAACGGGACAGCCACCCGGGCCAGTACTTC
CASSERDSHPGQYF
>-|TRBD1|14|TRBV11-3|TRBJ1-1
TGTGCCAGCAGCCTCCGGACAGGGTGGACTGAAGCTTTCTTT
CASSLRTGWTEAFF
>-|-|19|TRBV5-4|TRBJ2-3
TGTGCCAGCAGCTTGGCCGAGGGCTGGACTGCTCGCCGGCCAGATACGCAGTATTTT
CASSLAEGWTARRPDTQYF
>-|-|14|TRBV9|TRBJ2-5
TGTGCCAGCAGCGTAGGGGGGGTCCGGGAGACCCAGTACTTC
CASSVGGVRETQYF
>-|TRBD2|13|TRBV6-5|TRBJ2-7
TGTGCCAGCAGTCTAGCGGGAACCTACGAGCAGTACTTC
CASSLAGTYEQYF
>-|-|14|TRBV25-1|TRBJ1-4
TGTGCCAGCAGTGTTACGGGGGTTGGGGAAAAACTGTTTTTT
CASSVTGVGEKLFF
>-|TRBD1|15|TRBV4-2|TRBJ1-2
TGTGCCAGCAGCCAATCCACAAGGGGGCAGGTTGGCTACACCTTC
CASSQSTRGQVGYTF
>-|TRBD1|16|TRBV7-6|TRBJ2-1
TGTGCCAGCAGCCTTATACCGGGACAGGGTATCAATGAGCAGTTCTTC
CASSLIPGQGINEQFF
>-|-|15|TRBV7-2|TRBJ2-3
TGTGCCAGCAGCCCTCGCGCAAGTAGCACAGATACGCAGTATTTT
CASSPRASSTDTQYF
>-|-|17|TRBV28|TRBJ1-4
TGTGCCAGCAGACCCAGGACAGAAATTAAGGCTAATGAAAAACTGTTTTTT
CASRPRTEIKANEKLFF
>-|TRBD1|13|TRBV10-3|TRBJ1-5
TGTGCCATCAGTGGGCAGGGGGGACAGCCCCAGCATTTT
CAISGQGGQPQHF
>-|TRBD2|17|TRBV5-5|TRBJ2-4
TGTGCCAGCAGCTTGCTAACACTAGCGGGGGACAAAAACATTCAGTACTTC
CASSLLTLAGDKNIQYF
>-|-|13|TRBV29-1|TRBJ1-4
TGCAGCGTTGAAGGGGGCACTAATGAAAAACTGTTTTTT
CSVEGGTNEKLFF
>-|TRBD1|20|TRBV11-3|TRBJ1-1
TGTGCCAGCAGCTTAGGAGGGTTCCGGGACAGGGTAAAGGGAGGCACTGAAGCTTTCTTT
CASSLGGFRDRVKGGTEAFF
>-|-|14|TRBV9|TRBJ2-3
TGTGCCAGCAGCGTGGGGGGAGACACAGATACGCAGTATTTT
CASSVGGDTDTQYF
>-|-|14|TRBV7-9|TRBJ2-7
TGTGCCAGCAGCTCCAGGGAGCGGGCCTACGAGCAGTACTTC
CASSSRERAYEQYF
>-|-|16|TRBV11-2|TRBJ1-5
TGTGCCAGCAGCCGAACTCAGGGAAGAAGCAATCAGCCCCAGCATTTT
CASSRTQGRSNQPQHF
>-|-|14|TRBV19|TRBJ2-1
TGTGCCAGTAGTATAGGGTGGACACCCAAAGAGCAGTTCTTC
CASSIGWTPKEQFF
>-|TRBD1|16|TRBV28|TRBJ2-3
TGTGCCAGCAGTTTATCCCCAGGGGGCCCCACAGATACGCAGTATTTT
CASSLSPGGPTDTQYF
>-|TRBD2|19|TRBV15|TRBJ2-3
TGTGCCACCAGCGGCCCCGGGACTAGCGGGAGGAGGGCCGCAGATACGCAGTATTTT
CATSGPGTSGRRAADTQYF
>-|TRBD1|13|TRBV7-2|TRBJ1-2
TGTGCCAGCGGCGGGACAGACGGCTATGGCTACACCTTC
CASGGTDGYGYTF